These T cell receptor beta chains were read from a single sample in a study of beta chain features in type 1 diabetes. Profiled with immunoSEQ multiplex PCR; TCRdb holds only in-frame clones, not every one. The sample has some 100,000 clones, under 40% seen once. The specimen sequenced was stem cell memory CD4+ T cells from blood. The receptors stem from a woman between 18 and 29 years old in good health. CDR3s leave out the opening cysteine and the closing phenylalanine or tryptophan.

v_gene: TRBV30
j_gene: TRBJ1-5
len: 11
CDR3aa: AWSVLNNQPQH

v_gene: TRBV27
j_gene: TRBJ2-7
len: 13
CDR3aa: ASSLFPGSAYEQY

v_gene: TRBV6-6
j_gene: TRBJ1-4
len: 10
CDR3aa: ASRDTGEKLF

v_gene: TRBV11-1
j_gene: TRBJ2-7
len: 13
CDR3aa: ASSLNTEKTYEQY

v_gene: TRBV4-3
j_gene: TRBJ1-3
len: 15
CDR3aa: ASSQVPTGSSGNTIY

v_gene: TRBV28
j_gene: TRBJ2-5
len: 14
CDR3aa: ASSLGQGALKETQY

v_gene: TRBV9
j_gene: TRBJ2-3
len: 15
CDR3aa: ASSPTPGTGGTDTQY

v_gene: TRBV27
j_gene: TRBJ1-5
len: 14
CDR3aa: ASSLSSSYSNQPQH

v_gene: TRBV15
j_gene: TRBJ2-3
len: 18
CDR3aa: ATSREARITSGSLTDTQY

v_gene: TRBV7-8
j_gene: TRBJ2-7
len: 15
CDR3aa: ASSLTGLAGKTYEQY

v_gene: TRBV5-4
j_gene: TRBJ2-5
len: 13
CDR3aa: ASSLRHRNQETQY

v_gene: TRBV5-1
j_gene: TRBJ2-3
len: 18
CDR3aa: ASSLAQPGLAGGPGDTQY

v_gene: TRBV4-1
j_gene: TRBJ1-1
len: 12
CDR3aa: ASSRGQSRTEAF

v_gene: TRBV19
j_gene: TRBJ1-5
len: 13
CDR3aa: ASSSPPTDRGRQH

v_gene: TRBV5-1
j_gene: TRBJ2-1
len: 13
CDR3aa: ASSWQSRGRDEQF

v_gene: TRBV14
j_gene: TRBJ2-5
len: 11
CDR3aa: ASSYRGRKEQY

v_gene: TRBV5-4
j_gene: TRBJ2-7
len: 13
CDR3aa: ASSLAGRGFYEQY

v_gene: TRBV5-5
j_gene: TRBJ1-5
len: 11
CDR3aa: ASSLEPPGPQH

v_gene: TRBV7-2
j_gene: TRBJ1-2
len: 13
CDR3aa: ASSPRQGMVYGYT

v_gene: TRBV4-1
j_gene: TRBJ2-7
len: 12
CDR3aa: ASRPRAGEHEQY

v_gene: TRBV4-1
j_gene: TRBJ1-2
len: 12
CDR3aa: ASSQVQGNYGYT

v_gene: TRBV4-1
j_gene: TRBJ1-1
len: 12
CDR3aa: ASSRFRGDTEAF

v_gene: TRBV28
j_gene: TRBJ2-7
len: 13
CDR3aa: ASSRRDRVRYEQY

v_gene: TRBV4-1
j_gene: TRBJ2-4
len: 13
CDR3aa: ASSLLGIPKNIQY

v_gene: TRBV18
j_gene: TRBJ2-5
len: 12
CDR3aa: ASSRQGAGETQY

v_gene: TRBV19
j_gene: TRBJ2-5
len: 12
CDR3aa: ASSQGTTQETQY

v_gene: TRBV9
j_gene: TRBJ2-7
len: 13
CDR3aa: ASSPEGGQAREQY

v_gene: TRBV9
j_gene: TRBJ1-2
len: 12
CDR3aa: ASSVHRGTVGYT

v_gene: TRBV18
j_gene: TRBJ1-1
len: 13
CDR3aa: ASSPPWAGDTEAF

v_gene: TRBV27
j_gene: TRBJ2-1
len: 13
CDR3aa: ATRSGASSYNEQF

v_gene: TRBV27
j_gene: TRBJ2-1
len: 13
CDR3aa: ASHLRDSSYNEQF

v_gene: TRBV7-2
j_gene: TRBJ2-7
len: 13
CDR3aa: ASSLQTGPAYEQY

v_gene: TRBV28
j_gene: TRBJ2-7
len: 10
CDR3aa: ASSLSSYEQY

v_gene: TRBV29-1
j_gene: TRBJ2-1
len: 13
CDR3aa: SASTAGTGHNEQF

v_gene: TRBV5-4
j_gene: TRBJ2-1
len: 14
CDR3aa: ASSPTVGLTYHEQF

v_gene: TRBV10-1
j_gene: TRBJ2-1
len: 12
CDR3aa: ASSLPGLDNEQF

v_gene: TRBV18
j_gene: TRBJ1-5
len: 13
CDR3aa: ASSPEEGIHQPQH

v_gene: TRBV5-1
j_gene: TRBJ2-1
len: 14
CDR3aa: ASSLVAGVIAYEQF

v_gene: TRBV6-4
j_gene: TRBJ2-3
len: 12
CDR3aa: ASSPDRGTDTQY